This TCR beta chain was sequenced in a study of cytomegalovirus exposure and HLA in healthy donors. Germline CDR1 SEHNR, CDR2 FQNEAQ (reference sequence). Deletions cut 8 bases from V and 3 bases from J, with 19 bases between. The CDR3 totals 15 residues. PCR primers comprised 60 Vbeta and 13 Jbeta primers. Method: immunoSEQ multiplex PCR; TCRdb's copy keeps in-frame clones and lacks some. The sample holds over 150,000 clones. Input material: PBMCs. The genes are TRBV7-9 and TRBJ1-2, with D perhaps matching TRBD1 (5 bases). The sequence was obtained from a boy aged 10-17 years in good health and CMV-seronegative. CDR3 loop: CASLTGEGPDYGYTF. CDR3 DNA sequence: TGTGCCAGCCTCACTGGGGAGGGGCCGGACTATGGCTACACCTTC.